These 15 T cell receptor beta chains originate from one sample sequenced in a study of T-cell reconstitution after alpha-beta-depleted transplantation in children. Library preparation (for TCRbeta) was performed with unique molecular identifiers. TCRdb re-called the PCR reads through MiXCR, storing one row per CDR3 protein. The repertoire consists of about 830,000 distinct CDR3 sequences, with roughly 15% occurring once and the leading ten covering approximately 5%. Sequencing used PBMCs, mostly from graft donor cells, obtained 360 days after TCRalphabeta/CD19-depleted stem cell transplant. The receptors were gathered from a male patient younger than 18 who had a stem cell transplant for acute lymphoblastic leukemia, so the T cells may come from the graft donor.

J is TRBJ2-3 and V is TRBV7-9; TRBD1 might be the D (6 bases). The V gene lost 6 bases and the J gene lost 4 bases, with 23 bases spanning the gap. Germline CDR1 and CDR2: SEHNR and FQNEAQ (reference sequence). The CDR3 spans 17 residues. The CDR3 DNA is TGTGCCAGCAGGGAAGCCCCCACCCGGGACACCGCAGATACGCAGTATTTT. Amino acids: CASREAPTRDTADTQYF.

This rearrangement joins TRBV4-1 to TRBJ2-4, with D maybe TRBD2 (7 bases). Per the germline V gene, CDR1 is MGHRA and CDR2 is YSYEKL. The CDR3 is 17 residues long. Between the trimmed V and J ends, which lost 1 base and 1 base, there was a span of 14 bases. The CDR3 region has the DNA TGCGCCAGCAGCCAAGTGGGGGAGGGGGAGGCCAAAAACATTCAGTACTTC. Its protein product is CASSQVGEGEAKNIQYF.

This chain links TRBV4-2 with TRBJ2-2; D possibly uses TRBD1 or TRBD2 (5 bases each). Germline-derived CDR1 and CDR2 are LGHNA and YNFKEQ. Trimming stripped 0 bases from V and 4 bases from J, with 15 bases between. The CDR3 runs 17 residues. The CDR3, as DNA: TGTGCCAGCAGCCAAGATCCCACTAGGGGTCGCACCGGGGAGCTGTTTTTT. Translated, it gives CASSQDPTRGRTGELFF.

This clonotype was observed a handful of times. V usage is TRBV25-1 and J usage is TRBJ2-1; D is ambiguous. In germline, CDR1 is MGHDK, CDR2 SYGVNS. The CDR3 sequence is 14 residues long. Trimming pared 3 bases from V and 2 bases from J, leaving 8 bases between. The CDR3 sequence is CASSEGSPYNEQFF. The CDR3 DNA sequence: TGTGCCAGCAGTGAGGGGTCCCCCTACAATGAGCAGTTCTTC. The variable domain in full, with the rest retrieved from reference TRBV25-1 and TRBJ2-1, is EADIYQTPRYLVIGTGKKITLECSQTMGHDKMYWYQQDPGMELHLIHYSYGVNSTEKGDLSSESTVSRIRTEHFPLTLESARPSHTSQYLCASSEGSPYNEQFFGPGTRLTVL.

The chain employs TRBV12-3 or TRBV12-4 and TRBJ2-2; 9 bases fit TRBD1. The CDR3 has 15 residues. V dropped 6 bases and J dropped 1; count of bases not matched to a gene: 3. CDR3 coding DNA: TGTGCCAGCAGGCCGGGACAGGGGAACACCGGGGAGCTGTTTTTT. This translates into CASRPGQGNTGELFF.

This clonotype appeared a few times. The chain carries TRBV9 and TRBJ2-3; D is uncertain. CDR3 length: 14 residues. V shed 0 bases and J shed 0 bases, with 5 bases lying between them. The V gene's germline CDR1 is SGDLS and CDR2 YYNGEE. DNA of the CDR3: TGTGCCAGCAGCGTAGATCCTAGCACAGATACGCAGTATTTT. Protein sequence: CASSVDPSTDTQYF.

This clonotype came up many times. The V gene is TRBV4-2, the J gene TRBJ2-7; D unresolved. Germline loops: CDR1 LGHNA, CDR2 YNFKEQ. This CDR3 spans 14 amino acids. Deletions cut 0 bases from V and 0 bases from J, with 6 bases between. CDR3 loop: CASSQDRSSYEQYF. CDR3 coding DNA: TGTGCCAGCAGCCAAGATCGTTCCTCCTACGAGCAGTACTTC.

The chain has TRBV6-5 and TRBJ2-4; no clear D gene. Per germline, CDR1 MNHEY and CDR2 SVGAGI. The CDR3 is 17 amino acids. Trimming left V 1 base short and J 1 base short, with 14 bases between. CDR3 residues: CASSYFWAPEAKNIQYF. CDR3 sequence (DNA): TGTGCCAGCAGTTACTTTTGGGCCCCCGAGGCCAAAAACATTCAGTACTTC.

V gene TRBV11-2 combines with J gene TRBJ2-3; no reliable D call. CDR1 and CDR2 (germline): SGHAT, FQNNGV. V gave up 1 base and J gave up 7 bases, with 6 bases separating them. This CDR3 spans 12 amino acids. The CDR3 DNA reads as TGTGCCAGCAGCTTAGTCTTGAATACGCAGTATTTT. Amino acids: CASSLVLNTQYF.

There are a few counts of this clonotype. The rearrangement uses TRBV27 and TRBJ2-1, with D perhaps matching TRBD1 or TRBD2 (5 bases each). The CDR3 totals 15 residues. Trimming took 4 bases from V and 3 from J, leaving 13 bases between them. Germline V gives CDR1 MNHEY, CDR2 SMNVEV (reference sequence). CDR3 bases: TGTGCCAGCAGTTCCGGGACGACCGTCTACAATGAGCAGTTCTTC. Amino acids: CASSSGTTVYNEQFF.

This clonotype was seen only once. The chain carries TRBV3-1 and TRBJ2-3; maybe TRBD1 (5 bases). V lost 1 base and J lost 4, with 15 bases in between. Germline CDR1 reads LGHDT; CDR2 reads YNNKEL (reference sequence). The CDR3 is 16 residues long. CDR3 DNA sequence: TGTGCCAGCAGCCAAGGGCAGGGCAGGTTTCCAGATACGCAGTATTTT. Translated, it gives CASSQGQGRFPDTQYF.

This clonotype was counted only a few times. This chain joins TRBV20-1 and TRBJ2-7; a weak D match, TRBD1 (5 bases). V was clipped by 1 base and J by 0 bases, with 19 bases between them. CDR1 and CDR2 (germline): DFQATT, SNEGSKA (reference sequence). The CDR3 runs to 17 residues. The CDR3 is CSARGTTGHGASYEQYF. For the CDR3, the DNA is TGCAGTGCTAGAGGAACTACCGGACATGGCGCCTCCTACGAGCAGTACTTC.

This chain joins TRBV6-5 and TRBJ1-1, with TRBD1 as a possible D gene (5 bases). V lost 2 bases, J lost 6 bases, and 7 bases lay in between. The CDR3 totals 12 residues. Looked up from germline, CDR1 is MNHEY and CDR2 is SVGAGI. CDR3 DNA sequence: TGTGCCAGCAGTTACGGGACCTCTGAAGCTTTCTTT. Residues: CASSYGTSEAFF.

The genes are TRBV27 and TRBJ2-6; the D call may be TRBD1 or TRBD2 (5 bases each). CDR3 length: 17 residues. V was pared by 1 base and J by 1 base, with 11 bases between. Germline-derived CDR1 and CDR2 are MNHEY and SMNVEV (reference sequence). CDR3 region: CASSLWGMLSGANVLTF. CDR3 bases: TGTGCCAGCAGTTTATGGGGGATGTTATCTGGGGCCAACGTCCTGACTTTC.

A few counts support this clonotype. The chain employs TRBV4-1 and TRBJ2-3, with 7 bases that match TRBD2. The germline gives CDR1 MGHRA, CDR2 YSYEKL. The CDR3 is 16 residues long. V dropped 6 bases and J dropped 1; count of bases not matched to a gene: 10. For the CDR3, the DNA is TGCGCCAGCAGTTTAAGCGGCCTAGCGGGCACAGATACGCAGTATTTT. Its translation is CASSLSGLAGTDTQYF.